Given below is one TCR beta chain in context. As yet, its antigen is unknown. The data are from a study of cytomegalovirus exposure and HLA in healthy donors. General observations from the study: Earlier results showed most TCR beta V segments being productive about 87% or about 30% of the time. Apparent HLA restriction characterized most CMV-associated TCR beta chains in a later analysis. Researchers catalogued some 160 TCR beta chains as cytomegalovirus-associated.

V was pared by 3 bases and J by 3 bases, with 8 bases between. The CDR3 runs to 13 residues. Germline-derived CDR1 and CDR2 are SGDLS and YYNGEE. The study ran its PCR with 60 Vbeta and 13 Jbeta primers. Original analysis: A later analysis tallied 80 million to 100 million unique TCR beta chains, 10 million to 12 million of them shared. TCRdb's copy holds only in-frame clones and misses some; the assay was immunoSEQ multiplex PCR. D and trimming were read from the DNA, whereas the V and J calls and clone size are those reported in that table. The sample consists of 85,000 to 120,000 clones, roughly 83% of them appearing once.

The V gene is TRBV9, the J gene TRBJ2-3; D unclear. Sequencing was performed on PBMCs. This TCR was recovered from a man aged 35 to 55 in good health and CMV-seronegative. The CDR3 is CASSARVTDTQYF. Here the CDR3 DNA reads TGTGCCAGCAGCGCCCGAGTTACAGATACGCAGTATTTT.